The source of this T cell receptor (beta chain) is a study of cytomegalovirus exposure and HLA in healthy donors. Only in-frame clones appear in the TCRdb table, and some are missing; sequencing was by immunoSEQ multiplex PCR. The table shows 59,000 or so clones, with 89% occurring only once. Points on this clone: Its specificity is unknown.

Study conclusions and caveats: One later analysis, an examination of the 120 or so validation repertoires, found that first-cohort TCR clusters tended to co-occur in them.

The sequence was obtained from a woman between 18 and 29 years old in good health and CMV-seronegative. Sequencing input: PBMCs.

For the CDR3, the DNA is TGTGCCAATGCAGGGGACCCACCGTTCGAGCAGTACTTC. This translates into CANAGDPPFEQYF. The chain employs TRBV6-1 and TRBJ2-7, with D perhaps matching TRBD1 (6 bases). Between the trimmed V and J ends, which lost 10 bases and 6 bases, there was a span of 19 bases. Germline CDR1 is MNHNS and CDR2 is SASEGT. The CDR3 is 13 amino acids.